This T cell receptor beta chain was profiled in a study of blood T cell repertoires in COVID-19. This table comes from immunoSEQ multiplex PCR, and its TCRdb copy is limited to in-frame clones, with some not included. The sample carries about 140,000 clones, around 81% recorded once. The count of this clone is one. The CDR3 runs 14 residues. Germline V gives CDR1 SEHNR, CDR2 FQNEAQ (reference sequence). Trimming pared 6 bases from V and 7 bases from J, leaving 16 bases between. This receptor was identified in a human donor in a cohort sampled during active COVID-19. The sample taken for sequencing was peripheral blood. J is TRBJ1-5 and V is TRBV7-9; a weak D match, TRBD1 (6 bases). The CDR3 sequence: CASSFDRSSQPQHF. Here the CDR3 DNA reads TGTGCCAGCAGTTTCGACAGGTCGTCGCAGCCCCAGCATTTT.